This T cell receptor beta chain comes out of a study of T cell repertoires in cytomegalovirus infection. Whole-study context: Researchers turned to recently identified HLA-C-restricted CMV epitopes as well as well-studied HLA-B-restricted ones. An indication of both CMV infection and matching HLA type came from public TCR beta signatures. Study-wide results and limits: HLA-C-restricted TCR beta clonotypes specific for CMV led the ex vivo response.

Comments on this clonotype: Its antigen is unidentified.

Per germline, CDR1 SEHNR and CDR2 FQNEAQ (reference sequence). The V end was cut by 5 bases, the J end by 0 bases, with 12 bases between. The CDR3 has 15 residues. TCRdb re-analysed the reads in MiXCR, keeping a single row per CDR3 protein. The sample carries about 100,000 distinct CDR3 sequences, under 50% recorded once. This chain joins TRBV7-9 and TRBJ2-3; a possible D gene is TRBD2 (5 bases). This specimen consisted of CD8+ T cells from cultured PBMCs, obtained from culture after CMV antigen stimulation. This sequence originates from a human donor in good health (CMV status not recorded). Some clones in this sample may be carry-over from other donors' samples. The CDR3 protein is CASSPRVESTDTQYF. CDR3 in DNA: TGTGCCAGCAGCCCGAGGGTGGAAAGCACAGATACGCAGTATTTT.